A selection of T cell receptor beta chains follows, all from one sample in a study of T cell repertoires in cytomegalovirus infection. For these receptors, no antigen is known. TCRdb called the reads again in MiXCR, with one record for every CDR3 protein. This sample has fewer than 950,000 distinct CDR3 sequences, with 30% to 35% found just once. The sequencing used cultured CD8+ T cells from PBMCs, collected from culture after CMV antigen stimulation. All receptors come from a human donor in good health (CMV status not recorded). Some clones in this sample may be carry-over from other donors' samples. Each CDR3 is given with its conserved first and last residue. The D gene is left open where the match is weak. Rows give clone size only sometimes, using once, few, many, or a class for an expanded clone.

CASSYSRIGYNEQIF TGTGCCAGCAGTTACTCCAGGATCGGCTACAATGAGCAGATCTTC - TRBV6-5 - TRBJ2-1
CASSLSIGHYVGEQFF TGTGCCAGCAGTTTATCGATAGGGCATTACGTGGGAGAGCAGTTCTTC - TRBV27 few TRBJ2-1
CASSLGNRDSNQPQHF TGTGCCAGCAGCCTGGGGAACCGGGACAGCAATCAGCCCCAGCATTTT - TRBV12-3/TRBV12-4 once TRBJ1-5
CASSSRTVMNTEAFF TGTGCCAGCAGTTCCCGGACGGTCATGAACACTGAAGCTTTCTTT - TRBV28 - TRBJ1-1
CASSEGVWTGHYEQYF TGCGCCAGCAGTGAGGGGGTCTGGACAGGGCATTACGAGCAGTACTTC TRBD1 TRBV10-2 - TRBJ2-7
CASSLNRGPQETQYF TGTGCCAGCAGCTTAAACCGGGGACCCCAAGAGACCCAGTACTTC - TRBV11-2 - TRBJ2-5
CASSPPGGYNEQFF TGTGCCAGCTCACCTCCCGGTGGGTACAATGAGCAGTTCTTC - TRBV18 many TRBJ2-1
CASSQVARLSTDTQYF TGTGCCAGCAGCCAGGTGGCGAGACTTAGCACAGATACGCAGTATTTT - TRBV7-9 - TRBJ2-3
CASSYSSAGGPTGELFF TGTGCCAGCAGTTACTCTTCAGCGGGGGGGCCGACCGGGGAGCTGTTTTTT TRBD2 TRBV6-5 - TRBJ2-2
CASSLPTEEQFF TGTGCCAGCAGCTTGCCGACAGAGGAGCAGTTCTTC - TRBV5-4 - TRBJ2-1
CASGWTSGGPGADTQYF TGTGCCAGCGGGTGGACTAGCGGGGGCCCCGGGGCAGATACGCAGTATTTT TRBD2 TRBV12-3/TRBV12-4 - TRBJ2-3
CASSYNGISYEQYF TGTGCCAGCAGTTACAACGGGATATCCTACGAGCAGTACTTC - TRBV6-5 - TRBJ2-7
CASSEAGDWTSGGAHEQFF TGTGCCAGCAGTGAAGCGGGGGATTGGACTAGCGGGGGGGCGCATGAGCAGTTCTTC TRBD2 TRBV2 - TRBJ2-1
CASSPGRGIEAFF TGTGCCAGCAGCCCGGGACGGGGGATTGAAGCTTTCTTT - TRBV12-3/TRBV12-4 - TRBJ1-1
CATSSPRSRLNYGYTF TGTGCCACCAGCAGTCCCAGGAGCAGGTTGAACTATGGCTACACCTTC - TRBV15 - TRBJ1-2
CASSLLRTGQETQYF TGTGCCAGCAGCCTATTGAGGACGGGACAAGAGACCCAGTACTTC - TRBV7-6 many TRBJ2-5
CASRHLGARENYNEQFF TGTGCCAGCAGGCATTTAGGGGCGCGGGAAAACTACAATGAGCAGTTCTTC - TRBV7-2 few TRBJ2-1
CASSFRQFSNYGYTF TGTGCCAGCAGCTTTAGACAGTTTTCTAACTATGGCTACACCTTC - TRBV9 - TRBJ1-2
CASSYSSRAGPVDNQPQHF TGTGCCAGCAGTTACTCGAGTAGGGCAGGCCCGGTGGACAATCAGCCCCAGCATTTT - TRBV6-6 few TRBJ1-5
CASSGGLAYTDTQYF TGTGCCAGCAGCGGCGGACTAGCCTACACAGATACGCAGTATTTT TRBD2 TRBV6-1 few TRBJ2-3
CASSYNGFSNQPQHF TGTGCCAGCAGCTATAACGGTTTTAGCAATCAGCCCCAGCATTTT - TRBV7-3 - TRBJ1-5
CASREVPLTYEQYF TGTGCCAGCAGGGAGGTTCCCCTTACCTACGAGCAGTACTTC - TRBV6-1 few TRBJ2-7